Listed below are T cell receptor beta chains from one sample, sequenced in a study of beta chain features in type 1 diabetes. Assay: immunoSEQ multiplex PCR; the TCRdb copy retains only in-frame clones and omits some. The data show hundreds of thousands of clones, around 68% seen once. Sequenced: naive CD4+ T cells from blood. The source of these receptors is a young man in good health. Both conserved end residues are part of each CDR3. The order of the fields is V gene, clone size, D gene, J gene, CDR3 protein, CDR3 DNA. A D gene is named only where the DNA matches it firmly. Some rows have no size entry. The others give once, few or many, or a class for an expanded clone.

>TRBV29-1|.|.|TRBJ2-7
CSVEASRGYEQYF
TGCAGCGTTGAGGCCAGTCGCGGCTACGAGCAGTACTTC
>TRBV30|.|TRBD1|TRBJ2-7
CAWSPTGTGDTVSYEQYF
TGTGCCTGGAGTCCGACGGGGACAGGGGATACCGTCTCCTACGAGCAGTACTTC
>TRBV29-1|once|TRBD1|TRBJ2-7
CSVRGRSVYEQYF
TGCAGCGTGAGGGGGCGGTCCGTCTACGAGCAGTACTTC
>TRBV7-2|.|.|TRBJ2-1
CASRDLKLNNEQFF
TGTGCCAGCAGGGACCTAAAGCTGAACAATGAGCAGTTCTTC
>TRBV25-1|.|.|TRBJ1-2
CASSDRDEGYTF
TGTGCCAGCAGTGACAGGGATGAGGGCTACACCTTC
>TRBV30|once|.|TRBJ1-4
CAWRSRISNEKLFF
TGTGCCTGGAGGTCGCGAATAAGTAATGAAAAACTGTTTTTT
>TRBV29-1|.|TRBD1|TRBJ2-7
CSVVRDSSYEQYF
TGCAGCGTGGTCCGGGACAGCTCCTACGAGCAGTACTTC
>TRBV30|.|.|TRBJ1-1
CAWNRGDSEAFF
TGTGCCTGGAACCGGGGAGACTCTGAAGCTTTCTTT
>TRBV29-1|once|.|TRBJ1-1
CSVEAVTEAFF
TGCAGCGTTGAGGCTGTTACTGAAGCTTTCTTT
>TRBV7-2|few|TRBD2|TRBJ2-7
CASSFLAGGPYEQYF
TGTGCCAGCAGCTTCTTAGCGGGGGGGCCCTACGAGCAGTACTTC
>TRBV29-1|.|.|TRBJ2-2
CSAAPLEAGELFF
TGCAGCGCGGCCCCGTTGGAGGCCGGGGAGCTGTTTTTT
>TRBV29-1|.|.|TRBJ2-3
CSVGLGNTDTQYF
TGCAGCGTTGGGCTGGGCAACACAGATACGCAGTATTTT
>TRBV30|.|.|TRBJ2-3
CAWSRQGTDTQYF
TGTGCCTGGAGTCGGCAGGGCACAGATACGCAGTATTTT
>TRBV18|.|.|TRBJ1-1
CASSGINTEAFF
TGTGCCAGCTCCGGGATTAACACTGAAGCTTTCTTT
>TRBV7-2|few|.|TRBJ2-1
CASTDPYNEQFF
TGTGCCAGCACTGATCCCTACAATGAGCAGTTCTTC
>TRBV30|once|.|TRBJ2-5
CAWSQDKTLGTQYF
TGTGCCTGGAGCCAGGATAAGACTTTAGGGACCCAGTACTTC
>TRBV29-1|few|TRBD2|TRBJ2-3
CSVENPSGGTDTQYF
TGCAGCGTTGAAAATCCTAGCGGGGGCACAGATACGCAGTATTTT
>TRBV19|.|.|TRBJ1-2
CASSRRNYGYTF
TGTGCCAGTAGTCGACGGAACTATGGCTACACCTTC
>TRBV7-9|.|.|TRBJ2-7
CASSLKRREVDYEQYF
TGTGCCAGCAGCTTAAAGAGAAGGGAAGTCGACTACGAGCAGTACTTC
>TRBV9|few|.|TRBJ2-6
CASSRTSGANVLTF
TGTGCCAGCAGCCGGACCTCTGGGGCCAACGTCCTGACTTTC
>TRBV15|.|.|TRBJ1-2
CATSTTTGSYGYTF
TGTGCCACCAGCACGACTACAGGGAGCTATGGCTACACCTTC
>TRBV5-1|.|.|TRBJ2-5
CASSWTGAPETQYF
TGCGCCAGCAGCTGGACGGGTGCCCCGGAGACCCAGTACTTC
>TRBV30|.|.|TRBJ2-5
CAWSELPGWTQYF
TGTGCCTGGAGCGAACTCCCCGGGTGGACCCAGTACTTC
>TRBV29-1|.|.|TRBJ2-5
CSVSGWEETQYF
TGCAGCGTCTCGGGGTGGGAAGAGACCCAGTACTTC
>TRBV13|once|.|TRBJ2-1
CASSPAGRPGDEQFF
TGTGCCAGCAGCCCCGCGGGCCGCCCTGGGGATGAGCAGTTCTTC
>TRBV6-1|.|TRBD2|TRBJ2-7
CASSWTSGIYEQYF
TGTGCCAGCAGTTGGACTAGCGGGATCTACGAGCAGTACTTC
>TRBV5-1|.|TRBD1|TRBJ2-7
CASSSGQVRYEQYF
TGCGCCAGCAGCTCTGGACAGGTACGCTACGAGCAGTACTTC
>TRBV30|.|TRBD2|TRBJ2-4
CAWSIGGLATPKNIQYF
TGTGCCTGGAGTATTGGGGGACTAGCGACTCCCAAAAACATTCAGTACTTC
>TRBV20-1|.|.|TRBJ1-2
CSAHGPRGYTF
TGCAGTGCCCACGGGCCGCGCGGCTACACCTTC
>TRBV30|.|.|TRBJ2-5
CAWSVGSAIWYF
TGTGCCTGGAGTGTCGGTTCGGCTATCTGGTACTTC
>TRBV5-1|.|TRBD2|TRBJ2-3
CASSLASGGLDTQYF
TGCGCCAGCAGCTTGGCTAGCGGGGGTCTAGATACGCAGTATTTT
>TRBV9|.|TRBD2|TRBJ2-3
CASSVVGSASGGDTQYF
TGTGCCAGCAGCGTAGTAGGAAGTGCTAGCGGTGGGGATACGCAGTATTTT
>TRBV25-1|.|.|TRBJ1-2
CASSEPNRDGYTF
TGTGCCAGCAGTGAACCTAACAGGGATGGCTACACCTTC
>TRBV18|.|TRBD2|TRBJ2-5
CASSPPSGRGETQYF
TGTGCCAGCTCACCTCCTAGCGGGAGAGGGGAGACCCAGTACTTC
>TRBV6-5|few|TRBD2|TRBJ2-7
CASSYSPPRGYEQYF
TGTGCCAGCAGTTACTCGCCGCCGCGGGGGTACGAGCAGTACTTC
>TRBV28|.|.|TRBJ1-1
CASCGSPNTEAFF
TGTGCCAGCTGCGGGTCTCCGAACACTGAAGCTTTCTTT
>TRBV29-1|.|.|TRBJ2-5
CSVTPRLAETQYF
TGCAGCGTCACCCCTAGGCTTGCGGAGACCCAGTACTTC
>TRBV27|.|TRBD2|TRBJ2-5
CASSPRLAGGETQYF
TGTGCCAGCAGTCCCCGACTAGCGGGAGGAGAGACCCAGTACTTC
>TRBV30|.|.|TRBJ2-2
CALGGFPGELFF
TGTGCCTTAGGGGGGTTCCCCGGGGAGCTGTTTTTT
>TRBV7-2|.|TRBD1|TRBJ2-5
CASSPRTGDWKTQYF
TGTGCCAGCAGCCCGCGGACAGGGGATTGGAAGACCCAGTACTTC
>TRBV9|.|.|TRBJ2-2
CASSENTGELFF
TGTGCCAGCAGCGAGAACACCGGGGAGCTGTTTTTT
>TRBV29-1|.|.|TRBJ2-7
CSVGRVSEQYF
TGCAGCGTTGGCAGGGTAAGCGAGCAGTACTTC
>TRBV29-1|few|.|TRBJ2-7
CSVGGQGSYEQYF
TGCAGCGTTGGAGGGCAGGGTTCCTACGAGCAGTACTTC